Listed here are 18 T cell receptor beta chains from one sample, sequenced in a study of monozygotic twins with inflammatory bowel disease. TCRdb reprocessed the 5' RACE reads and reports one entry per CDR3 protein, with no DNA. This sample's clone table lists about 380,000 distinct CDR3 sequences. The sample comprised blood. The receptors here all came from a human donor with ulcerative colitis or Crohn's disease, or a healthy co-twin of an affected twin (not recorded which).

The rearrangement joins TRBV20-1 to TRBJ1-6; absent DNA, TCRdb's TRBD1 call cannot be checked. This CDR3 contains 16 residues. Germline CDR1 reads DFQATT; CDR2 reads SNEGSKA (reference sequence). CDR3 sequence: CSARGAENRDNSPLHF.

This chain uses TRBV20-1 with TRBJ2-1. Germline CDR1 DFQATT, CDR2 SNEGSKA (reference sequence). The CDR3 covers 14 residues. This CDR3 reads CSASATRLLYEQFF.

V gene TRBV9 combines with J gene TRBJ2-1; the TCRdb D gene call, TRBD1, has no DNA to confirm it. In germline, CDR1 is SGDLS, CDR2 YYNGEE. CDR3 size: 15 residues. The CDR3 here is CASSGLGGPSNEQFF.

CDR3: CSARVGPTDTQYF. The chain carries TRBV20-1 and TRBJ2-3; as DNA is missing, the TRBD1 call by TCRdb cannot be tested. The CDR3 runs to 13 residues. Germline V gene lookup returns CDR1 DFQATT and CDR2 SNEGSKA (reference sequence).

V gene TRBV24-1 combines with J gene TRBJ2-7; TCRdb selects TRBD1, and the lack of DNA leaves this call unchecked. CDR1 is KGHDR and CDR2 is SFDVKD in the germline V gene. This CDR3 is 13 amino acids long. The CDR3 sequence: CATSRGGGNKQYF.

CDR3 region: CASSYSNRVGQPQHF. The V gene is TRBV6-5, the J gene TRBJ1-5. The CDR3 has 15 residues. The germline V gene has CDR1 MNHEY and CDR2 SVGAGI.

The chain couples TRBV13 to TRBJ2-2; the D call from TCRdb, TRBD2, cannot be confirmed without DNA. Looked up from germline, CDR1 is PRHDT and CDR2 is FYEKMQ (reference sequence). The CDR3 spans 16 residues. The CDR3 loop is CASSAGLAGGTGELFF.

V and J are TRBV12-3 or TRBV12-4 and TRBJ2-2; TCRdb outputs TRBD1, but without DNA this stays unchecked. The length of the CDR3 is 15 residues. CDR3 protein: CASSGSGTNTGELFF.

The V gene is TRBV11-3, the J gene TRBJ2-2; the D call of TRBD2 rests on TCRdb alone, since no DNA is present to check it. CDR1 is SGHNT and CDR2 is YENEEA in the germline V gene. This CDR3 is 16 amino acids long. CDR3 sequence reads: CASSLDALVSAGELFF.

The genes are TRBV20-1 and TRBJ2-1; TCRdb gives TRBD2 as the D gene, but with no DNA this cannot be confirmed. The CDR3 has 14 residues. Germline V gene lookup returns CDR1 DFQATT and CDR2 SNEGSKA (reference sequence). CDR3: CSPDIAGTRDEQFF.

The chain recombines TRBV20-1 with TRBJ1-2. CDR3 length: 12 amino acids. Looked up from germline, CDR1 is DFQATT and CDR2 is SNEGSKA (reference sequence). CDR3 sequence reads: CSAHVGEGEATF.

The CDR3 spells CSARDPLGSGYEQYF. The chain links TRBV20-1 to TRBJ2-7; absent DNA, TCRdb's TRBD1 call cannot be checked. This CDR3 is built from 15 residues. Germline CDR1 and CDR2: DFQATT and SNEGSKA (reference sequence).

The chain recombines TRBV30 with TRBJ1-2; as DNA is missing, the TRBD1 call by TCRdb cannot be tested. Germline lookup yields CDR1 GTSNPN and CDR2 SVGIG (reference sequence). CDR3 length: 13 residues. CDR3 sequence: CAWTGSGEHGYTF.

CDR3 sequence reads: CASSFYDRVLYEQYF. The gene calls are TRBV27 and TRBJ2-7; the TCRdb D gene call, TRBD1, has no DNA to confirm it. Germline CDR1 is MNHEY and CDR2 is SMNVEV (reference sequence). CDR3 length: 15 amino acids.

The CDR3 is CASSFDRVAGELFF. The chain is built from TRBV27 and TRBJ2-2; TCRdb indicates TRBD1, and absent DNA this call remains unverified. The CDR3 sequence is 14 residues long. CDR1 MNHEY and CDR2 SMNVEV come from the germline V gene (reference sequence).

This sequence joins TRBV5-1 and TRBJ1-1. This CDR3 has 15 amino acids. Germline CDR1 is SGHRS and CDR2 is YFSETQ. The CDR3 loop is CASSLGLATDTEAFF.

V is TRBV7-2 and J is TRBJ2-5. Germline loops: CDR1 SGHTA, CDR2 FQGNSA. This CDR3 comprises 12 residues. The CDR3 is CASSFLGETQYF.

The rearrangement uses TRBV6-2 or TRBV6-3 and TRBJ2-1; the D call of TRBD2 rests on TCRdb alone, since no DNA is present to check it. Germline V gene lookup returns CDR1 MNHEY and CDR2 SVGEGT. This CDR3 is 18 amino acids long. The CDR3 loop is CASSYILASGLSYNEQFF.